This is a list of T cell receptor beta chains from one sample in a study of blood T cells in healthy people across ages. TCRdb analysed the 5' RACE reads with MiXCR anew, one entry per CDR3 protein. The sample lists hundreds of thousands of distinct CDR3 sequences, about 52% occurring once. Sequenced material: blood. These receptors came from a woman aged 60-70 years in good health. CDR3s include the opening cysteine and the closing phenylalanine or tryptophan. The D gene is left open where the match is weak. Clone size, where shown, is once, few, many, or a class for clones that have expanded.

TRBJ1-4,few,TRBD1,TRBV29-1,CSGATGVEKLFF,TGCAGCGGCGCGACAGGGGTTGAAAAACTGTTTTTT
TRBJ2-3,.,TRBD2,TRBV4-1,CASSRPRTSGSTDTQYF,TGCGCCAGCAGCCGGCCGAGGACTAGCGGTAGCACAGATACGCAGTATTTT
TRBJ1-4,.,TRBD1,TRBV20-1,CSAIEGQKGEKLFF,TGCAGTGCTATTGAGGGACAGAAGGGTGAAAAACTGTTTTTT
TRBJ1-1,few,.,TRBV29-1,CSVTRDTNTEAFF,TGCAGCGTAACCCGGGATACGAACACTGAAGCTTTCTTT
TRBJ2-7,.,TRBD1,TRBV10-3,CAISEGQGTYEQYF,TGTGCCATCAGTGAGGGACAGGGAACCTACGAGCAGTACTTC
TRBJ2-4,few,TRBD2,TRBV28,CASSLWSLAVKNIQYF,TGTGCCAGCAGCCTATGGTCCCTAGCGGTCAAAAACATTCAGTACTTC
TRBJ2-5,.,.,TRBV18,CASSRRTERSETQYF,TGTGCCAGCTCACGCAGGACAGAACGTTCCGAGACCCAGTACTTC
TRBJ2-3,.,TRBD1,TRBV5-1,CASSRTGERTGTQYF,TGCGCCAGCAGCAGGACAGGGGAGAGAACAGGTACGCAGTATTTT
TRBJ1-2,many,TRBD1,TRBV28,CASTGGQVGYGYTF,TGTGCCAGCACCGGGGGACAGGTCGGCTATGGCTACACCTTC
TRBJ2-7,.,.,TRBV7-2,CASSSSSGAGYEQYF,TGTGCCAGCAGCTCCTCGAGTGGAGCGGGTTACGAGCAGTACTTC
TRBJ2-7,.,.,TRBV10-3,CAIRQTASYEQYF,TGTGCCATCAGACAAACAGCATCCTACGAGCAGTACTTC
TRBJ1-1,few,.,TRBV6-5,CASTLGWGMNTEAFF,TGTGCCAGCACCCTAGGATGGGGGATGAACACTGAAGCTTTCTTT
TRBJ1-4,few,.,TRBV18,CASRNPRGEKLFF,TGTGCCAGCCGAAACCCGAGGGGTGAAAAACTGTTTTTT
TRBJ2-5,.,TRBD2,TRBV20-1,CSASKRGQETQYF,TGCAGTGCTAGTAAGCGGGGCCAAGAGACCCAGTACTTC
TRBJ2-7,.,TRBD2,TRBV7-3,CASSLCIRGLAGGRLTYEQYF,TGTGCCAGCAGCTTATGTATTCGAGGACTAGCGGGAGGGCGACTAACCTACGAGCAGTACTTC
TRBJ2-7,.,TRBD2,TRBV20-1,CSALRTPGTSGRYEQYF,TGCAGTGCCCTAAGAACTCCCGGGACTAGCGGGAGATACGAGCAGTACTTC
TRBJ1-1,many,.,TRBV20-1,CSASPLDTEAFF,TGCAGTGCTAGCCCACTGGACACTGAAGCTTTCTTT
TRBJ2-4,.,TRBD2,TRBV7-9,CASSLAREWDLAKNIQYF,TGTGCCAGCAGCTTAGCGCGGGAGTGGGACTTGGCCAAAAACATTCAGTACTTC
TRBJ1-2,.,TRBD1,TRBV6-5,CASSARDSRVYGYTF,TGTGCCAGCAGTGCCCGGGACAGCCGGGTCTATGGCTACACCTTC
TRBJ2-5,.,TRBD2,TRBV5-1,CASSRTSGTETQYF,TGCGCCAGCAGCCGGACTAGCGGGACGGAGACCCAGTACTTC
TRBJ2-7,.,TRBD2,TRBV19,CASAPGGTHSYEQYF,TGTGCCAGTGCCCCGGGGGGGACTCACTCCTACGAGCAGTACTTC
TRBJ2-6,.,TRBD1,TRBV7-9,CASNPNRTGGAGANVLTF,TGTGCCAGCAACCCGAACAGGACAGGGGGCGCGGGGGCCAACGTCCTGACTTTC
TRBJ1-1,.,.,TRBV14,CASSQEGAPRAFF,TGTGCCAGCAGCCAAGAAGGGGCGCCCAGGGCTTTCTTT
TRBJ2-4,.,.,TRBV28,CASSRSGAKNIQYF,TGTGCCAGCAGTCGGTCGGGAGCCAAAAACATTCAGTACTTC
TRBJ2-7,.,.,TRBV30,CAWSFGSEQYF,TGTGCCTGGAGTTTCGGGAGCGAGCAGTACTTC
TRBJ2-6,.,.,TRBV7-8,CASSLEGVGANVLTF,TGTGCCAGCAGCTTAGAGGGGGTTGGGGCCAACGTCCTGACTTTC
TRBJ2-3,.,.,TRBV18,CASSPLGASSTDTQYF,TGTGCCAGCTCACCACTAGGGGCATCTAGCACAGATACACAGTATTTT
TRBJ1-1,.,.,TRBV19,CASSYRDTAEAFF,TGTGCCAGTAGTTATAGGGACACCGCTGAAGCTTTCTTT
TRBJ2-6,few,.,TRBV20-1,CSARQGMAGANVLTF,TGCAGTGCTAGGCAAGGGATGGCTGGGGCCAACGTCCTGACTTTC
TRBJ2-7,.,TRBD2,TRBV10-3,CAISESSGGKYEQYF,TGTGCCATCAGTGAGTCGAGCGGGGGCAAATACGAGCAGTACTTC
TRBJ2-5,.,TRBD2,TRBV29-1,CSMAHSGRGNEQYF,TGCAGCATGGCCCACAGCGGGAGAGGGAATGAGCAGTACTTC
TRBJ2-2,.,TRBD2,TRBV12-3/TRBV12-4,CASSLTSGRAGELFF,TGTGCCAGCAGTTTAACTAGCGGGAGAGCCGGGGAGCTGTTTTTT
TRBJ1-2,few,TRBD1,TRBV4-2,CASSQEPGQFYGYTF,TGTGCCAGCAGCCAAGAGCCGGGACAGTTCTATGGCTACACCTTC
TRBJ1-2,.,.,TRBV6-2/TRBV6-3,CASSYGRTNYGYTF,TGTGCCAGCAGTTATGGACGGACGAACTATGGCTACACCTTC
TRBJ2-6,.,.,TRBV5-1,CASSFGPGGANVLTF,TGCGCCAGCAGCTTCGGACCGGGGGGGGCCAACGTCCTGACTTTC
TRBJ2-7,.,.,TRBV7-2,CASKGASYEQYF,TGTGCCAGCAAGGGCGCGTCCTACGAGCAGTACTTC